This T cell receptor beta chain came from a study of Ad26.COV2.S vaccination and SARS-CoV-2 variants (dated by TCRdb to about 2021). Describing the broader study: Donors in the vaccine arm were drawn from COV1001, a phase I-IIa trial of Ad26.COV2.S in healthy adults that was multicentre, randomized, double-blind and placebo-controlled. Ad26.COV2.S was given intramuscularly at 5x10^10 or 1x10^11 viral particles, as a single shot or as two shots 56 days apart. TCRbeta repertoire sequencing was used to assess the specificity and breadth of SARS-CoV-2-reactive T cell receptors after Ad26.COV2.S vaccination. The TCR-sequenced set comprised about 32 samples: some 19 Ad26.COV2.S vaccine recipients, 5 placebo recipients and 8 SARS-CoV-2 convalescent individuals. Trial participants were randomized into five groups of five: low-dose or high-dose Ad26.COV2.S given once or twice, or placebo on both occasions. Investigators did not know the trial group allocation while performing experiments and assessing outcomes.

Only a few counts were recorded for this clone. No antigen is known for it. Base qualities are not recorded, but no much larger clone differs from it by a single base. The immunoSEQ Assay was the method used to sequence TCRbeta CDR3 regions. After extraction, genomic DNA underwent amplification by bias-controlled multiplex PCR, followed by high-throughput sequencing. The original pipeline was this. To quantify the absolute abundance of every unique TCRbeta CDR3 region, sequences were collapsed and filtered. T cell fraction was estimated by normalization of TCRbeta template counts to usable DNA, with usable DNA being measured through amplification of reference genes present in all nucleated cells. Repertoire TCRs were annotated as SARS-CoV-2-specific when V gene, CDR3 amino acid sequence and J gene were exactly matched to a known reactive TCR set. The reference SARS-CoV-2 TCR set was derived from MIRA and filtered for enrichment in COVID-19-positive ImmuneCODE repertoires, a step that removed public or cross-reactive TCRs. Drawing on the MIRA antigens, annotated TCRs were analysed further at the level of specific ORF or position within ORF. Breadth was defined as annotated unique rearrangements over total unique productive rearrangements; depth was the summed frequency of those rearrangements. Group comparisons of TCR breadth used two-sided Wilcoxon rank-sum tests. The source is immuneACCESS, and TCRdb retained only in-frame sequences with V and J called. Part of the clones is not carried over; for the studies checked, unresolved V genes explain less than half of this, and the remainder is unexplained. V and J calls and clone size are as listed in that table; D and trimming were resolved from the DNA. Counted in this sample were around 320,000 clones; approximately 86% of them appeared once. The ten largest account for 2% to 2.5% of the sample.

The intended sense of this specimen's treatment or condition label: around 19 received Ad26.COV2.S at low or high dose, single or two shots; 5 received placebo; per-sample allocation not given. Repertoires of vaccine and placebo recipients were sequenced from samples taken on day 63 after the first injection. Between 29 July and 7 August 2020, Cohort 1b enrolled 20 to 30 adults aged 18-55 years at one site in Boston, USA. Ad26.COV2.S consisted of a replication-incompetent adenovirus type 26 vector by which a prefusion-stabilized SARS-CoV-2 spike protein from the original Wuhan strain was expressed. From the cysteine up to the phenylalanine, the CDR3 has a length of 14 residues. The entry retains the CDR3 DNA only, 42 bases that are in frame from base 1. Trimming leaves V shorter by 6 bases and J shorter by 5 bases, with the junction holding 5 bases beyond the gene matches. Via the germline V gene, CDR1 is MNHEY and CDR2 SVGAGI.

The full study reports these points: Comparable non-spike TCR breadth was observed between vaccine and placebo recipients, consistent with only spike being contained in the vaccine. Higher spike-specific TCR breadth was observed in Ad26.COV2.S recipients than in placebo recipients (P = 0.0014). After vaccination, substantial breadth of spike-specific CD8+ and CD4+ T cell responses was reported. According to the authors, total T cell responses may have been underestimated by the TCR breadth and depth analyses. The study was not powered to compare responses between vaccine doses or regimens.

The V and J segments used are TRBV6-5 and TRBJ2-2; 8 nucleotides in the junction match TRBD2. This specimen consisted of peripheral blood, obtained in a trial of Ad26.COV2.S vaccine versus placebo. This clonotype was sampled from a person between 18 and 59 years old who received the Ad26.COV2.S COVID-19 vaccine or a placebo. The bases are TGTGCCAGCAGGCTAAGACTAGCGACCGGGGAGCTGTTTTTT. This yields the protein CASRLRLATGELFF.